This T cell receptor beta chain was found in a study of shared clonotypes between healthy human individuals. Study results and caveats: Represented diversity (both genetic and exposure-history) was limited by the small number of donors.

Trimming left V 4 bases short and J 5 bases short, with 9 bases between. CDR1 is MDHEN, CDR2 SYDVKM, per germline. The length of the CDR3 is 12 residues. As concerns this clone: Its antigen is not known.

Assay used: immunoSEQ multiplex PCR; TCRdb lists only in-frame clones, some missing. The repertoire holds 2.3 million or so clones, with roughly 93% as singletons. This rearrangement joins TRBV28 to TRBJ2-7; D not certain. Sequencing was carried out using naive CD4+ T cells from PBMCs. Specified subset: CD45RA+ positively selected. This clonotype was sampled from a man aged 18 to 29 in good health. Some clones in this sample may be carry-over from other donors' samples. The CDR3 loop is CASSSPLNEQYF. DNA for the CDR3: TGTGCCAGCAGTTCCCCCCTAAACGAGCAGTACTTC.